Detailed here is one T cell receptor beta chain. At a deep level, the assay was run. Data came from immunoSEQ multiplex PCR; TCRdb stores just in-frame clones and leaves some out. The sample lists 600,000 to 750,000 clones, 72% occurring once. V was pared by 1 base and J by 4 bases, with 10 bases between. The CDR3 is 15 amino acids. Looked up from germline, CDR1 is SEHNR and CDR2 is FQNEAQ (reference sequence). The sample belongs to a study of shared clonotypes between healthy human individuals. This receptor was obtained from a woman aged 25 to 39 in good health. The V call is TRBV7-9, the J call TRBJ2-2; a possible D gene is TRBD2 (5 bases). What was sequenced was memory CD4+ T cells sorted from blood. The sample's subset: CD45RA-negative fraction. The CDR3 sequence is CASSLELVVTGELFF. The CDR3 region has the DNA TGTGCCAGCAGCTTAGAACTAGTGGTCACCGGGGAGCTGTTTTTT.